The 24 T cell receptor beta chains in this list originate from one sample, sequenced in a study of T cell responses to AZD1222 COVID-19 vaccine. Generated by immunoSEQ multiplex PCR, the TCRdb table keeps only in-frame clones and is missing some. The sample comprises 140,000 to 150,000 clones, over 75% of which are singletons, and 7.5% to 8.5% rests with the top ten. This specimen consisted of peripheral blood, obtained on day 0 of AZD1222 vaccination. The receptors were sampled from an adult in good health.

The V gene is TRBV10-3, the J gene TRBJ1-5, with D unresolved. Germline lookup yields CDR1 ENHRY and CDR2 SYGVKD. V lost 0 bases to trimming and J lost 4 bases, with 7 bases between them. This CDR3 region has 14 residues. The CDR3 loop is CAISESLGNQPQHF. The CDR3 DNA reads TGTGCCATCAGTGAGTCACTGGGAAATCAGCCCCAGCATTTT.

The chain recombines TRBV12-5 with TRBJ2-7; a weak D match, TRBD2 (6 bases). This CDR3 is 19 amino acids long. Trimming cost V 3 bases and J 3 bases, with 27 bases left between them. Germline V CDR1 and CDR2: LGHNT, FRNRAP. The CDR3 sequence: CASGFSGRGGDSKLYEQYF. CDR3 bases: TGTGCTAGTGGTTTCTCGGGGCGGGGAGGAGATTCAAAACTCTACGAGCAGTACTTC. The full variable domain, in which reference TRBV12-5 and TRBJ2-7 provide the parts outside the CDR3, is DARVTQTPRHKVTEMGQEVTMRCQPILGHNTVFWYRQTMMQGLELLAYFRNRAPLDDSGMPKDRFSAEMPDATLATLKIQPSEPRDSAVYFCASGFSGRGGDSKLYEQYFGPGTRLTVT.

The rearrangement uses TRBV30 and TRBJ2-7; the match to TRBD2 covers 9 bases. The CDR3 covers 15 residues. V lost 0 bases, J lost 4 bases, and 7 bases stayed unmatched. From germline, CDR1 is GTSNPN and CDR2 SVGIG (reference sequence). The CDR3 DNA follows: TGTGCCTGGAGTGTACGGCTAGCGGGATCGTACGAGCAGTACTTC. Translated: CAWSVRLAGSYEQYF.

The chain uses TRBV6-5 and TRBJ1-1, with a weak D call TRBD1 (6 bases). V was cut by 5 bases and J by 5 bases, with 12 bases left in between. There are 13 residues in the CDR3. CDR1 and CDR2 from the germline V gene are MNHEY and SVGAGI. The DNA for the CDR3 is TGTGCCAGCAGTACGCCCAGGGGTACTGAAGCTTTCTTT. Translating gives CASSTPRGTEAFF.

The J gene is TRBJ2-7, the V gene TRBV29-1, with 8 bases fitting TRBD1. The V and J ends lost 7 bases and 4 bases, in that order; junction bases with no gene match: 9. CDR1 and CDR2 from the germline V gene are SQVTM and ANQGSEA. CDR3 length: 13 residues. CDR3 loop: CSATTGARYEQYF. CDR3 in DNA: TGCAGCGCCACGACAGGGGCGAGGTACGAGCAGTACTTC.

The chain joins TRBV25-1 to TRBJ1-5, with unresolved D. The CDR3 has 13 amino acids. V was clipped by 1 base and J by 6 bases, with 7 bases between them. Germline CDR1 MGHDK, CDR2 SYGVNS. CDR3 sequence (DNA): TGTGCCAGCAGTGAATGGGAGCTTCAGCCCCAGCATTTT. This translates into CASSEWELQPQHF.

The CDR3 sequence: CASSLSGDRGFSEAFF. The CDR3, as DNA: TGCGCCAGCAGCTTGAGTGGGGACAGGGGTTTCTCTGAAGCTTTCTTT. The chain employs TRBV5-1 and TRBJ1-1; 10 nucleotides agree with TRBD1. The germline CDR1 and CDR2 sequences are SGHRS and YFSETQ. V lost 1 base, J lost 6 bases, and 9 bases stayed unmatched. The CDR3 has 16 amino acids.

The chain combines TRBV27 with TRBJ1-6; the match to TRBD1 covers 8 bases. The CDR3 is 15 amino acids. J gave up 9 bases and V 1 base, and 5 bases lay outside the gene matches. The germline gives CDR1 MNHEY, CDR2 SMNVEV (reference sequence). The CDR3 DNA reads TGTGCCAGCAGTTTATTCAGGGGGCTGGGTTCACCCCTCCACTTT. This gives the protein CASSLFRGLGSPLHF.

The J gene is TRBJ1-5, the V gene TRBV28; D is ambiguous. The CDR3 has 12 residues. The V end was cut by 5 bases, the J end by 8 bases, with 10 bases between. Germline CDR1 and CDR2: MDHEN and SYDVKM. The CDR3 spells CASSPPFEPQHF. Here the CDR3 DNA reads TGTGCCAGCAGTCCCCCCTTCGAGCCCCAGCATTTT.

The rearrangement joins TRBV14 to TRBJ2-5, with a tentative D call TRBD2 (6 bases). CDR1 and CDR2 from the germline V gene are SGHDN and FVKESK. V lost 0 bases to trimming and J lost 5 bases, with 10 bases between them. The CDR3 is made up of 14 amino acids. CDR3 loop: CASSQDMAGETQYF. The CDR3 nucleotides are TGTGCCAGCAGCCAAGATATGGCGGGGGAGACCCAGTACTTC.

The chain employs TRBV7-2 and TRBJ2-7; 9 nucleotides line up with TRBD1. CDR1 and CDR2 from the germline V gene are SGHTA and FQGNSA. The trim removed 4 bases at V and 0 bases at J, leaving 10 bases unmatched. This CDR3 spans 17 amino acids. For the CDR3, the DNA is TGTGCCAGCAGCTATAGAGGGGGGACAGGGAGCTCCTACGAGCAGTACTTC. Translated, it gives CASSYRGGTGSSYEQYF.

This chain uses TRBV14 with TRBJ2-7, with D unclear. Germline CDR1 is SGHDN and CDR2 is FVKESK. CDR3 length: 12 residues. Between the trimmed V and J ends, which lost 4 bases and 3 bases, there was a span of 7 bases. Here the CDR3 reads CASSLSNYEQYF. The CDR3 DNA is TGTGCCAGCAGCCTTAGCAACTACGAGCAGTACTTC.

The chain carries TRBV12-3 or TRBV12-4 and TRBJ1-3, with D perhaps matching TRBD1 (6 bases). The CDR3 is 13 amino acids. Deletions cut 6 bases from V and 2 bases from J, with 8 bases between. CDR3 in amino acids: CASRWGPGNTIYF. The DNA of the CDR3 is TGTGCCAGCAGATGGGGGCCTGGAAACACCATATATTTT.

This rearrangement joins TRBV20-1 to TRBJ1-1, with D uncertain. The V end lost 3 bases, the J end lost 0 bases, and 14 bases lay between the germline ends. The CDR3 length is 15 residues. Germline V gene sequence: CDR1 DFQATT, CDR2 SNEGSKA (reference sequence). CDR3 coding DNA: TGCAGTGCTAGTCAGGCCGACAAAATGAACACTGAAGCTTTCTTT. It specifies CSASQADKMNTEAFF.

The CDR3 DNA follows: TGTGCCAGCAGCTTGGCAGGGGGGACCACTGAAGCTTTCTTT. Translation gives CASSLAGGTTEAFF. The chain carries TRBV11-2 and TRBJ1-1; 7 bases line up with TRBD1. There are 14 residues in the CDR3. Germline assignment: CDR1 SGHAT and CDR2 FQNNGV. V gave up 3 bases and J gave up 4 bases; unmatched junction bases: 5.

This chain connects TRBV5-1 to TRBJ1-2, with 9 bases matching TRBD1. Per the germline V gene, CDR1 is SGHRS and CDR2 is YFSETQ. The V gene end was trimmed by 0 bases and the J gene end by 5 bases; junction bases not matched to a gene: 2. The CDR3 sequence is 14 residues long. The CDR3 protein is CASSLGDRDYGYTF. CDR3 bases: TGCGCCAGCAGCTTGGGGGACAGGGATTATGGCTACACCTTC.

The chain recombines TRBV7-9 with TRBJ2-3; D might be TRBD1 (5 bases). V was shortened by 4 bases and J by 2 bases, with 10 bases between the two germline ends. The CDR3 length is 14 residues. Germline loops: CDR1 SEHNR, CDR2 FQNEAQ (reference sequence). DNA of the CDR3: TGTGCCAGCAGCTCCACAGGATCCACAGATACGCAGTATTTT. Protein product: CASSSTGSTDTQYF.

The chain has TRBV11-3 and TRBJ1-5; TRBD1 is a possible D gene (5 bases). Germline V lookup: CDR1 SGHNT, CDR2 YENEEA. This CDR3 has 14 amino acids. Trimming cost V 1 base and J 4 bases, with 8 bases left between them. This CDR3 reads CASSLARDNQPQHF. The CDR3, as DNA: TGTGCCAGCAGCTTAGCCAGGGATAATCAGCCCCAGCATTTT. Filled out from reference TRBV11-3 and TRBJ1-5, the complete variable domain reads EAGVVQSPRYKIIEKKQPVAFWCNPISGHNTLYWYLQNLGQGPELLIRYENEEAVDDSQLPKDRFSAERLKGVDSTLKIQPAELGDSAVYLCASSLARDNQPQHFGDGTRLSIL.

The chain carries TRBV4-2 and TRBJ1-2; possible D gene TRBD1, 5 bases. Germline CDR1 reads LGHNA; CDR2 reads YNFKEQ. V lost 6 bases to trimming and J lost 3 bases, with 14 bases between them. This CDR3 comprises 14 residues. CDR3 DNA: TGTGCCAGCAGTTCAACGGGGGTGGACTATGGCTACACCTTC. Amino acids: CASSSTGVDYGYTF.

V gene TRBV7-9 combines with J gene TRBJ1-1; D might be TRBD1 (6 bases). Germline-derived CDR1 and CDR2 are SEHNR and FQNEAQ (reference sequence). The CDR3 runs to 15 residues. The germline V and J ends were trimmed by 0 bases and 1 base, with 9 bases remaining between them. CDR3 amino acids: CASSLAGHRNTEAFF. CDR3 sequence (DNA): TGTGCCAGCAGCTTAGCGGGACATAGGAACACTGAAGCTTTCTTT.

The V and J genes are TRBV4-1 and TRBJ1-3; 8 positions match TRBD1. Germline-derived CDR1 and CDR2 are MGHRA and YSYEKL. The CDR3 contains 18 residues. The V gene end was trimmed by 1 base and the J gene end by 0 bases; junction bases not matched to a gene: 8. The CDR3 DNA sequence: TGCGCCAGCAGCCAAGGATGGACAGGGCTTTCCTCTGGAAACACCATATATTTT. It codes for CASSQGWTGLSSGNTIYF.

The gene calls are TRBV7-6 and TRBJ2-7; a possible D gene is TRBD2 (5 bases). Per germline, CDR1 SGHVS and CDR2 FNYEAQ. Between the trimmed V and J ends, which lost 6 bases and 0 bases, there was a span of 9 bases. The CDR3 length is 13 residues. The CDR3 DNA sequence: TGTGCCAGCAGTCGAGGGTTCTCCTACGAGCAGTACTTC. Protein sequence: CASSRGFSYEQYF.

V usage is TRBV10-3 and J usage is TRBJ2-5, with D tentatively TRBD2 (6 bases). Per germline, CDR1 ENHRY and CDR2 SYGVKD. The CDR3 has 17 amino acids. Trimming removed 3 bases at V and 5 bases at J, with 22 bases between. CDR3 sequence reads: CAISDLSGDPSGETQYF. CDR3 nucleotides: TGTGCCATCAGTGATCTCTCGGGGGACCCCTCAGGGGAGACCCAGTACTTC.

The chain combines TRBV5-1 with TRBJ2-1; D possibly corresponds to TRBD2 (5 bases). This CDR3 has 15 residues. CDR1 is SGHRS, CDR2 YFSETQ, per germline. V lost 4 bases to trimming and J lost 5 bases, with 16 bases between them. The chain's CDR3 is CASSRMDLGHNEQFF. CDR3 DNA: TGCGCCAGCAGCCGAATGGACTTAGGGCACAATGAGCAGTTCTTC.